This T cell receptor (beta chain) was sequenced during a study of shared clonotypes between healthy human individuals. This table comes from immunoSEQ multiplex PCR, and its TCRdb copy is limited to in-frame clones, with some not included. This table has about 1.4 million clones, roughly 96% appearing once. Germline V gene sequence: CDR1 SEHNR, CDR2 FQNEAQ (reference sequence). The CDR3 contains 13 residues. Trimming stripped 7 bases from V and 6 bases from J, with 13 bases between. The sample comprised naive CD4+ T cells sorted from blood. Stated subset: CD45RA+ positively selected. The V gene is TRBV7-9, the J gene TRBJ2-1; no reliable D call. The sequence was collected from a man aged 25 to 40 in good health. CDR3 coding DNA: TGTGCCAGCACCACCCGGGCAGGCAATGAGCAGTTCTTC. Its translation: CASTTRAGNEQFF.